What follows are 30 T cell receptor beta chains derived from one specimen sequenced in a study of T cells after yellow fever vaccination. TCRdb independently ran MiXCR on the 5' RACE reads; one entry per CDR3 protein. The sample consists of roughly 160,000 distinct CDR3 sequences, 6% to 7.5% of them appearing once. Sequenced material: CD4+ T cells sorted from PBMCs, taken 5 to 6 days after the first yellow fever vaccination. The receptors originated from a young man who received the YFV17D yellow fever vaccine.

This clonotype was detected a few times. The chain combines TRBV20-1 with TRBJ2-1; D assignment may be TRBD1 or TRBD2 (6 bases each). This CDR3 is built from 15 residues. V lost 6 bases and J lost 0, with 15 bases in between. CDR1 and CDR2 from the germline V gene are DFQATT and SNEGSKA (reference sequence). In DNA form, the CDR3 reads TGCAGTGCGCCCAGGGGTAGCGGCTCCTACAATGAGCAGTTCTTC. Its translation is CSAPRGSGSYNEQFF.

This clonotype appeared many times. This rearrangement joins TRBV9 to TRBJ1-2, with 10 bases matching TRBD1. The CDR3 covers 15 residues. Germline CDR1 and CDR2: SGDLS and YYNGEE. Unmatched junction bases numbered 10, after V lost 4 bases and J lost 7 bases. CDR3 residues: CASSPRQGASSGYTF. DNA of the CDR3: TGTGCCAGCAGCCCCCGACAGGGGGCGAGTAGTGGCTACACCTTC.

This clonotype showed up many times. The chain employs TRBV4-3 and TRBJ2-5; TRBD2 matches 8 bases. The CDR3 is 17 amino acids. CDR1 and CDR2 from the germline V gene are LGHNA and YSLEER. V lost 0 bases and J lost 5; bases outside the gene matches: 11. The CDR3 sequence: CASSQDLETGGRETQYF. The CDR3 bases are TGCGCCAGCAGCCAAGACTTGGAAACGGGGGGGCGGGAGACCCAGTACTTC.

This clonotype was seen ten or more times. The chain combines TRBV27 with TRBJ1-2; 7 positions match TRBD1. The CDR3 has 13 amino acids. Germline trimming cut 4 bases from V and 8 bases from J; bases unmatched to any gene: 7. Per germline, CDR1 MNHEY and CDR2 SMNVEV (reference sequence). Here the CDR3 reads CASSSGQWGGYTF. The CDR3 coding sequence is TGTGCCAGCAGTTCGGGACAGTGGGGCGGCTACACCTTC.

Points on this clonotype: A much more abundant neighbour one base away suggests this may be a read error. The chain has TRBV20-1 and TRBJ2-1; weak D call: TRBD1 (5 bases). Trimming cost V 3 bases and J 11 bases, with 17 bases left between them. Germline CDR1 is DFQATT and CDR2 is SNEGSKA (reference sequence). CDR3 length: 13 residues. DNA for the CDR3: TGCAGTGCTAGGTTCCCCCCAGGGTATCAGCAGTTCTTC. It codes for CSARFPPGYQQFF.

Only a few counts were recorded for this clonotype. The V and J genes are TRBV12-3 or TRBV12-4 and TRBJ2-7; D remains unclear. The CDR3 has 13 amino acids. Trimming removed 3 bases at V and 3 bases at J, with 9 bases between. Here the CDR3 reads CASSLHGGYEQYV. The CDR3 nucleotides read TGTGCCAGCAGTTTGCACGGCGGCTACGAGCAGTACGTC.

This clonotype was counted a few times. This rearrangement joins TRBV6-5 to TRBJ2-7; tentative D call: TRBD1 (6 bases). Trimming took off 2 bases at V and 3 bases at J, with 14 bases between the two ends. From germline, CDR1 is MNHEY and CDR2 SVGAGI. This CDR3 comprises 15 residues. CDR3 protein: CASSYAVTGSYEQYF. CDR3 coding DNA: TGTGCCAGCAGTTACGCCGTTACAGGGAGCTACGAGCAGTACTTC.

This clonotype was observed many times. This chain connects TRBV21-1 to TRBJ1-1; the table assigns TRBD1, which was not confirmed against the DNA. TRBV21-1 is described as a pseudogene. CDR3 length: 15 amino acids. In nucleotides, the CDR3 is TGTGCCAGCAGCAAAGCGGACAGGGCGGTCGCTGAAGCTTTCTTT. Translation gives CASSKADRAVAEAFF.

This clonotype was seen at least ten times. The chain carries TRBV7-2 and TRBJ1-2; 11 nucleotides line up with TRBD1. CDR1 and CDR2 (germline): SGHTA, FQGNSA. V lost 6 bases to trimming and J lost 3 bases; unmatched junction nucleotides: 6. This CDR3 has 15 amino acids. CDR3 loop: CASRYPGQGDYGYTF. CDR3 coding DNA: TGTGCCAGCAGATATCCGGGACAGGGGGACTATGGCTACACCTTC.

This clonotype was observed many times. This chain uses TRBV7-9 with TRBJ2-3; a weak D match, TRBD2 (5 bases). The CDR3 consists of 15 residues. Germline V CDR1 and CDR2: SEHNR, FQNEAQ (reference sequence). Trimming shortened V by 3 bases and J by 6 bases, and 16 bases separated the two germline ends. The chain's CDR3 is CASSLLKGTGDTQYF. The DNA of the CDR3 is TGTGCCAGCAGCTTGTTGAAGGGCACGGGGGATACGCAGTATTTT.

The rearrangement joins TRBV5-1 to TRBJ2-5; possible D gene TRBD1, 7 bases. V was clipped by 2 bases and J by 0 bases, with 14 bases between them. Per germline, CDR1 SGHRS and CDR2 YFSETQ. The CDR3 extends over 16 amino acids. The CDR3 is CASSFGGTVNQETQYF. CDR3 in DNA: TGCGCCAGCAGCTTCGGCGGGACAGTGAACCAAGAGACCCAGTACTTC.

The V and J genes are TRBV7-6 and TRBJ1-4; tentatively, D is TRBD1 (5 bases). The V and J ends lost 5 bases and 5 bases respectively, with 12 bases between them. The length of the CDR3 is 14 residues. Germline V gene lookup returns CDR1 SGHVS and CDR2 FNYEAQ. This CDR3 is CASSPGRGNEKLFF. CDR3 nucleotide sequence: TGTGCCAGCAGCCCCGGGCGGGGGAATGAAAAACTGTTTTTT.

This clonotype came up many times. V is TRBV10-3 and J is TRBJ2-5; the match to TRBD1 covers 8 bases. V lost 3 bases and J lost 5; bases outside the gene matches: 2. The CDR3 sequence is 13 residues long. Germline V lookup: CDR1 ENHRY, CDR2 SYGVKD. The CDR3 sequence is CAISDRGRETQYF. The DNA for the CDR3 is TGTGCCATCAGTGACAGGGGGCGGGAGACCCAGTACTTC.

In DNA, the CDR3 is TGTGCCAGCAGCCCTCAGGGGGGCGGGAAAGTCAAAAACATTCAGTACTTC. It is translated as CASSPQGGGKVKNIQYF. V gene TRBV6-1 combines with J gene TRBJ2-4; perhaps TRBD1 as D (7 bases). Germline V gives CDR1 MNHNS, CDR2 SASEGT. There are 17 residues in the CDR3. Trimming removed 6 bases from V and 3 bases from J, with 21 bases in between.

The chain's CDR3 is CASSLYSPQGVGETQYF. The CDR3 coding sequence is TGTGCCAGCAGCTTATATAGCCCCCAGGGGGTAGGAGAGACCCAGTACTTC. This chain links TRBV7-3 with TRBJ2-5; TRBD1 agrees at 7 bases. Germline V gene sequence: CDR1 SGHTA, CDR2 FQGTGA. The CDR3 is made up of 17 amino acids. V dropped 2 bases and J dropped 4; count of bases not matched to a gene: 13.

Ten or more counts support this clonotype. The chain employs TRBV4-2 and TRBJ1-2; TRBD1 matches at 7 bases. CDR3 length equals 14 residues. J was trimmed by 2 bases and V by 1 base; bases with no gene match: 1. Germline lookup yields CDR1 LGHNA and CDR2 YNFKEQ. CDR3 region: CASSQGDRNYGYTF. CDR3 DNA sequence: TGTGCCAGCAGCCAAGGGGACAGAAACTATGGCTACACCTTC.

This clonotype was seen more than once but under ten times. This rearrangement joins TRBV7-2 to TRBJ1-2, with D maybe TRBD1 (5 bases). The CDR3 contains 16 residues. The ends were cut back, 5 bases at V and 4 bases at J, with 20 bases in the middle. Germline V lookup: CDR1 SGHTA, CDR2 FQGNSA. The CDR3 loop reads CASSPSVGGAVYGYTF. The CDR3 DNA is TGTGCCAGCAGCCCCTCCGTTGGTGGGGCAGTCTATGGCTACACCTTC.

The V call is TRBV5-8, the J call TRBJ2-1, with unresolved D. Per the germline V gene, CDR1 is SGHTS and CDR2 is YDEGEE. The CDR3 is made up of 13 amino acids. V shed 9 bases and J shed 6 bases, with 16 bases lying between them. The CDR3 coding sequence is TGTGCCATGAGCTTCGGGCAACTCAATGAGCAGTTCTTC. This codes for CAMSFGQLNEQFF.

The chain uses TRBV11-2 and TRBJ2-4; possibly TRBD2 for D (5 bases). V lost 2 bases and J lost 0, with 20 bases in between. The CDR3 totals 19 residues. CDR1 is SGHAT, CDR2 FQNNGV, per germline. This chain's CDR3 is CASSLFIGERRLAKNIQYF. CDR3 coding DNA: TGTGCCAGCAGCTTATTTATCGGGGAGCGACGACTAGCCAAAAACATTCAGTACTTC.

This clonotype was recorded many times. V is TRBV7-9 and J is TRBJ2-3; TRBD2 is a possible D gene (6 bases). CDR1 and CDR2 from the germline V gene are SEHNR and FQNEAQ (reference sequence). V lost 6 bases, J lost 2 bases, and 12 bases lay in between. The CDR3 extends over 14 amino acids. Here the CDR3 reads CASRDSGNTDTQYF. CDR3 nucleotide sequence: TGTGCCAGCAGGGATAGCGGAAACACAGATACGCAGTATTTT. Complete variable domain (other parts from reference TRBV7-9 and TRBJ2-3): DTGVSQNPRHKITKRGQNVTFRCDPISEHNRLYWYRQTLGQGPEFLTYFQNEAQLEKSRLLSDRFSAERPKGSFSTLEIQRTEQGDSAMYLCASRDSGNTDTQYFGPGTRLTVL.

This clonotype was seen repeatedly, ten times or more. The chain joins TRBV4-2 to TRBJ1-5, with D unresolved. The CDR3 consists of 15 residues. Germline V gene lookup returns CDR1 LGHNA and CDR2 YNFKEQ. Trimming shortened V by 0 bases and J by 5 bases, and 11 bases separated the two germline ends. CDR3 sequence reads: CASSQDGVGDQPQHF. Written as DNA, the CDR3 is TGTGCCAGCAGCCAAGACGGCGTAGGAGATCAGCCCCAGCATTTT.

This clonotype was seen many times. The CDR3 DNA reads TGCGCCAGCAGCCAAGCGAACCGGGACAGGGGGCGGTTGAACTATGGCTACACCTTC. Translated: CASSQANRDRGRLNYGYTF. The chain has TRBV4-1 and TRBJ1-2; the match to TRBD1 covers 12 bases. Looked up from germline, CDR1 is MGHRA and CDR2 is YSYEKL. The CDR3 length is 19 residues. Trimming removed 1 base from V and 2 bases from J; junction bases left unmatched: 11.

The table lists this clonotype with many counts. V usage is TRBV5-5 and J usage is TRBJ2-3; D call uncertain. Germline lookup yields CDR1 SGHKS and CDR2 YYEKEE (reference sequence). V was cut by 3 bases and J by 9 bases, with 17 bases left in between. There are 14 residues in the CDR3. The CDR3 DNA sequence: TGTGCCAGCAGCTCCGACTTGTACCAGACGACGCAGTATTTT. Its protein is CASSSDLYQTTQYF.

As to this clonotype: This sequence may be a read error, since a much larger clone differs from it by one base. The chain uses TRBV7-3 and TRBJ1-1, with 7 nucleotides matching TRBD1. J gave up 10 bases and V 0 bases, and 11 bases lay outside the gene matches. Germline CDR1 is SGHTA and CDR2 is FQGTGA. The CDR3 has 15 residues. The CDR3 here is CASSLTRDSWAAAFF. The CDR3, as DNA: TGTGCCAGCAGCTTAACGAGGGACAGCTGGGCTGCAGCTTTCTTT.

This clonotype was counted many times. DNA of the CDR3: TGTGCCAGCAGCGCTGACTACAGGGTCCGACTGGATGGCTACACCTTC. It yields the protein CASSADYRVRLDGYTF. The rearrangement links TRBV9 to TRBJ1-2, with TRBD1 as a possible D gene (6 bases). Germline V gene data show CDR1 as SGDLS and CDR2 as YYNGEE. The length of the CDR3 is 16 residues. Trimming shortened V by 3 bases and J by 6 bases, and 21 bases separated the two germline ends.

The chain links TRBV6-1 to TRBJ1-4; D unclear. V was trimmed by 6 bases and J by 8 bases, leaving 19 bases between them. This CDR3 comprises 15 residues. The germline gives CDR1 MNHNS, CDR2 SASEGT. The CDR3 is CASSRGRFPTEKLFF. Written as DNA, the CDR3 is TGTGCCAGCAGCCGGGGTCGTTTCCCCACCGAAAAACTGTTTTTT.

Ten or more counts support this clonotype. J is TRBJ2-3 and V is TRBV9; 8 bases map to TRBD2. CDR1 is SGDLS and CDR2 is YYNGEE in the germline V gene. The CDR3 runs 16 residues. V shed 4 bases, J shed 0 bases, and the junction held 7 bases outside the gene matches. The CDR3 reads CASSFSGGASTDTQYF. CDR3 DNA: TGTGCCAGCAGCTTCTCCGGGGGGGCGAGCACAGATACGCAGTATTTT.

This clonotype has at least ten counts. The chain is built from TRBV4-3 and TRBJ2-3; no clear D gene. Trimming cost V 0 bases and J 4 bases, with 14 bases left between them. CDR1 is LGHNA and CDR2 is YSLEER in the germline V gene. The CDR3 covers 16 residues. The CDR3 reads CASSQDIGTYADTQYF. The CDR3 bases are TGCGCCAGCAGCCAAGATATAGGTACTTACGCAGATACGCAGTATTTT.

This clonotype came up many times. The chain has TRBV6-1 and TRBJ1-3; no reliable D call. V was clipped by 7 bases and J by 1 base, with 11 bases between them. The germline gives CDR1 MNHNS, CDR2 SASEGT. This CDR3 is built from 14 residues. The CDR3 here is CASIESASGNTIYF. In nucleotides, the CDR3 is TGTGCCAGCATCGAGAGCGCGTCTGGAAACACCATATATTTT.

This clonotype was counted many times. The chain employs TRBV9 and TRBJ1-6, with D possibly being TRBD1 (6 bases). Germline-derived CDR1 and CDR2 are SGDLS and YYNGEE. V was trimmed by 3 bases and J by 8 bases, leaving 9 bases between them. CDR3 length: 13 residues. The CDR3, as DNA: TGTGCCAGCAGCGACAGGGCTGATTCACCCCTCCACTTT. Translation gives CASSDRADSPLHF.